This TCR beta chain is drawn from a study of cytomegalovirus exposure and HLA in healthy donors. Regarding the study as a whole: An analysis was carried out later, and it reportedly showed fewer N-insertions in an Asian-associated ancestry cluster than the approximately 700-donor mean. The authors listed some 150 TCR beta chains as cytomegalovirus-associated. Further analysis was carried out later, and it showed several of the most significant clusters appearing linked to common viral pathogens. Excluded: some indistinguishable V segments such as TRBV6-2 and TRBV6-3.

Germline V lookup: CDR1 SGHRS, CDR2 YFSETQ. Trimming at V came to 7 bases and at J to 3 bases, leaving 6 bases not matched to a gene. The CDR3 runs to 13 residues. 60 Vbeta and 13 Jbeta primers were used in PCR. The repertoire was sequenced with immunoSEQ multiplex PCR; TCRdb's copy has only in-frame clones and lacks some. The data contain 150,000 or so clones, 83% of them seen just once; the ten biggest clones take up about 4%. Notes on this clone: Its antigen is not identified.

This TCR was recovered from a man in his forties or fifties in good health and CMV-seropositive. This chain uses TRBV5-1 with TRBJ2-7; 8 positions match TRBD2. The source material was PBMCs. The CDR3 coding sequence is TGCGCCAGCTCTACTGCGGGAGGCTACGAGCAGTACTTC. Its protein product is CASSTAGGYEQYF.